These 16 T cell receptor beta chains originate from one sample sequenced in a study of T cells in Graves' hyperthyroidism and ophthalmopathy (dated by TCRdb to between 2018 and 2021). The library was built by means of multiplex PCR. Instrument on record: Illumina HiSeq 2000. TCR beta CDR3 regions were amplified from RNA transcripts. The first round of RT-PCR for the TCR CDR3 was performed with the HTBI primer set and the Qiagen OneStep RT-PCR kit. TCRdb trimmed the raw reads at Q25, called clones with MiXCR and kept productive beta chains. Each entry is one CDR3 protein sequence, shown with its most common DNA and genes. Recorded for this sample are roughly 710,000 distinct CDR3 sequences; under 45% of them occurred a single time. The ten largest clones take up around 30% of the sample. The source material was blood. These TCRs come from a woman aged 40 to 50 with Graves' hyperthyroidism.

This chain joins TRBV7-9 and TRBJ2-7, with a weak D call TRBD1 (5 bases). The CDR3 runs to 14 residues. Germline values: CDR1 SEHNR, CDR2 FQNEAQ (reference sequence). V lost 5 bases to trimming and J lost 4 bases, with 15 bases between them. The CDR3 sequence is CASSPQAQGYEQYF. The DNA for the CDR3 is TGTGCCAGCAGCCCTCAGGCCCAGGGTTACGAGCAGTACTTC.

This clonotype has a handful of counts. The genes are TRBV5-4 and TRBJ1-1, with D uncertain. The CDR3 spans 14 residues. The germline V and J ends were trimmed by 4 bases and 8 bases, with 18 bases remaining between them. Germline V CDR1 and CDR2: SGHNT, YYREEE (reference sequence). The CDR3 DNA is TGTGCCAGCAGCGCGGACGGAGGCTTTGAGGAAGCTTTCTTT. Translating it yields CASSADGGFEEAFF.

This clonotype was counted a few times. The V and J genes are TRBV19 and TRBJ2-2; D may be TRBD1 (6 bases). The CDR3 is made up of 14 amino acids. V lost 7 bases, J lost 5 bases, and 14 bases lay in between. Germline assignment: CDR1 LNHDA and CDR2 SQIVND (reference sequence). The CDR3 is CASTRTALTGELFF. CDR3 coding DNA: TGTGCCAGTACAAGGACAGCGTTGACCGGGGAGCTGTTTTTT. The entire variable domain, with the rest obtained from reference TRBV19 and TRBJ2-2, is as follows: DGGITQSPKYLFRKEGQNVTLSCEQNLNHDAMYWYRQDPGQGLRLIYYSQIVNDFQKGDIAEGYSVSREKKESFPLTVTSAQKNPTAFYLCASTRTALTGELFFGEGSRLTVL.

This clonotype was recorded at least ten times. J is TRBJ1-1 and V is TRBV20-1; no clear D gene. The CDR3 extends over 13 amino acids. Per the germline V gene, CDR1 is DFQATT and CDR2 is SNEGSKA (reference sequence). V lost 1 base and J lost 4, with 10 bases in between. Here the CDR3 reads CSARGEAGTEAFF. The CDR3 DNA follows: TGCAGTGCTAGAGGAGAGGCTGGCACTGAAGCTTTCTTT.

This clonotype appeared a few times. The CDR3 region has the DNA TGTGCCAGCAGCCAAGAGAGCGTCAGAGTCTACGAGCAGTACTTC. Its translation: CASSQESVRVYEQYF. This chain links TRBV14 with TRBJ2-7, with unresolved D. CDR1 is SGHDN and CDR2 is FVKESK in the germline V gene. There are 15 residues in the CDR3. Trimming removed 0 bases from V and 3 bases from J, with 12 bases in between.

As regards this clonotype: A much larger clone is a single base away; this may be a read error. For the CDR3, the DNA is TGTGCCATCAGTGGGAGTAATGAAAAACTGTTTTTT. Residues: CAISGSNEKLFF. V gene TRBV10-3 combines with J gene TRBJ1-4, with D unresolved. Germline CDR1 is ENHRY and CDR2 is SYGVKD. This CDR3 contains 12 residues. Trimming removed 4 bases at V and 4 bases at J, with 4 bases between.

The rearrangement joins TRBV29-1 to TRBJ1-1; D might be TRBD1 (5 bases). This CDR3 region has 11 residues. Germline V gene lookup returns CDR1 SQVTM and CDR2 ANQGSEA. V was trimmed by 8 bases and J by 3 bases, leaving 10 bases between them. CDR3 coding DNA: TGCAGCCCAGGGAGGTACACTGAAGCTTTCTTT. This sequence encodes CSPGRYTEAFF.

With regard to this clonotype: A much larger clone is a single base away; this may be a read error. The V and J genes are TRBV6-1 and TRBJ1-2; D is perhaps TRBD1 (5 bases). Germline assignment: CDR1 MNHNS and CDR2 SASEGT. Trimming stripped 8 bases from V and 8 bases from J, with 18 bases between. The CDR3 covers 13 residues. CDR3 in amino acids: CASGQDKIWGYTF. The CDR3 DNA is TGTGCCAGCGGGCAGGACAAGATTTGGGGCTACACCTTC.

Worth noting for this clonotype: Since the CDR3 does not end with the conserved phenylalanine or tryptophan, this likely comes from a read error. V usage is TRBV5-1 and J usage is TRBJ1-1; maybe TRBD1 (5 bases). The CDR3 runs 15 residues. Germline-derived CDR1 and CDR2 are SGHRS and YFSETQ. In nucleotides, the CDR3 is TGTGCCAGCAGCTTGGTTCAGGGAGGTTACACTGAAGCTTTCCTT. It yields the protein CASSLVQGGYTEAFL.

This clonotype was observed a single time. Mismatch with germline at one junction end may stem from a read error. The rearrangement joins TRBV10-3 to TRBJ1-3, with 10 bases lining up with TRBD1. CDR1 ENHRY and CDR2 SYGVKD come from the germline V gene. CDR3 length: 17 residues. CDR3 loop: CASSLRDPGQGYNTIYF. CDR3 bases: TGTGCCAGCAGTCTCCGTGATCCGGGACAGGGGTACAACACCATATATTTT.

This clonotype was picked up many times. CDR3 bases: TGCAGCGTTGACGGGGGCTATGGCTACACCTTC. Translated: CSVDGGYGYTF. V gene TRBV29-1 combines with J gene TRBJ1-2; a possible D gene is TRBD1 (5 bases). In germline, CDR1 is SQVTM, CDR2 ANQGSEA. Between the trimmed V and J ends, which lost 3 bases and 4 bases, there was a span of 6 bases. CDR3 length: 11 amino acids.

The chain has TRBV12-5 and TRBJ1-3; D may be TRBD1 (5 bases). The V gene's germline CDR1 is LGHNT and CDR2 FRNRAP. V was trimmed by 1 base and J by 3 bases, leaving 13 bases between them. The CDR3 contains 16 residues. The CDR3 nucleotides read TGTGCTAGTGGTTTGGCCCGGACACGGAGTGGAAACACCATATATTTT. It translates to CASGLARTRSGNTIYF.

This clonotype was counted a few times. CDR3 nucleotide sequence: TGTGCCACCAGTGCTCACAGGGACACTACCTACAATGAGCAGTTCTTC. It yields the protein CATSAHRDTTYNEQFF. This chain connects TRBV24-1 to TRBJ2-1; D perhaps matches TRBD1 (6 bases). V dropped 5 bases and J dropped 2 bases, with 15 bases sitting between them. Per germline, CDR1 KGHDR and CDR2 SFDVKD. CDR3 length: 16 amino acids.

This clonotype was counted at least ten times. The chain uses TRBV7-2 and TRBJ2-2; D call uncertain. Germline V gene lookup returns CDR1 SGHTA and CDR2 FQGNSA. The V and J ends lost 2 bases and 2 bases respectively, with 3 bases between them. The CDR3 is made up of 13 amino acids. The CDR3 DNA sequence: TGTGCCAGCAGCTTATATAACACCGGGGAGCTGTTTTTT. It is translated as CASSLYNTGELFF.

This clonotype was seen more than once but under ten times. The chain couples TRBV5-1 to TRBJ2-7; 13 bases agree with TRBD2. V dropped 4 bases and J dropped 6; count of bases not matched to a gene: 7. From germline, CDR1 is SGHRS and CDR2 YFSETQ. The CDR3 is 15 residues long. Here the CDR3 DNA reads TGCGCCAGCAGCCCAGGGACTAGCGGGATTACCGAGCAGTACTTC. As protein: CASSPGTSGITEQYF.

The chain combines TRBV7-8 with TRBJ1-6; D is unclear. V was cut by 8 bases and J by 5 bases, with 16 bases left in between. The CDR3 covers 15 residues. Germline V gene sequence: CDR1 SGHVS, CDR2 FQNEAQ. CDR3 sequence reads: CASSPGFSDNSPLHF. The CDR3 nucleotides are TGTGCCAGCTCACCTGGTTTTAGCGATAATTCACCCCTCCACTTT.